Below are 10 T cell receptor beta chains sequenced from a single sample in a study of T cells in Graves' hyperthyroidism and ophthalmopathy. It was RNA transcripts that yielded the amplified TCR beta CDR3 regions. HTBI primers drove first-round RT-PCR of the TCR CDR3. TCRdb reanalysed the multiplex PCR reads using MiXCR and keeps one entry per CDR3 protein. Of about 380,000 distinct CDR3 sequences in the sample, approximately 17% were seen once. The sample was blood. These receptors originate from a man aged 18 to 30 with Graves' ophthalmopathy.

This clonotype has at least ten counts. The rearrangement uses TRBV20-1 and TRBJ1-6; tentatively, D is TRBD1 (5 bases). Germline V gene lookup returns CDR1 DFQATT and CDR2 SNEGSKA (reference sequence). V lost 4 bases and J 6 bases, leaving 10 bases between the germline ends. The CDR3 is 13 amino acids. CDR3 sequence (DNA): TGCAGTGCTACGACAGACCTTAATTCACCCCTCCACTTT. Protein product: CSATTDLNSPLHF.

This clonotype was seen many times. The chain uses TRBV7-9 and TRBJ1-1; maybe TRBD1 (6 bases). Looked up from germline, CDR1 is SEHNR and CDR2 is FQNEAQ (reference sequence). V was clipped by 4 bases and J by 4 bases, with 13 bases between them. This CDR3 region has 14 residues. CDR3 DNA sequence: TGTGCCAGCAGCTACCGGGGGCGCTCCACTGAAGCTTTCTTT. This encodes CASSYRGRSTEAFF.

The V call is TRBV28, the J call TRBJ1-5; 8 nucleotides agree with TRBD1. V gave up 2 bases and J gave up 6 bases; unmatched junction bases: 15. CDR3 length: 18 residues. Germline-derived CDR1 and CDR2 are MDHEN and SYDVKM. CDR3 bases: TGTGCCAGCAGTTTAGGTGGCGAGGCAGGGGGCAAGGCTCAGCCCCAGCATTTT. Its protein product is CASSLGGEAGGKAQPQHF.

Turning to this clonotype: This may stem from a read error, because a much larger clone lies one nucleotide away. V usage is TRBV20-1 and J usage is TRBJ2-2; the D gene could be TRBD1 or TRBD2 (6 bases each). Germline V gives CDR1 DFQATT, CDR2 SNEGSKA (reference sequence). The CDR3 runs 14 residues. The CDR3 region is CSARGGSDAGEPFF. CDR3 nucleotides: TGCAGTGCTAGGGGGGGCTCCGACGCCGGGGAGCCGTTTTTT.

In its sample, this clonotype was seen many times. The chain links TRBV6-4 to TRBJ2-1, with 7 nucleotides matching TRBD2. Germline CDR1 and CDR2: MRHNA and SNTAGT. The CDR3 runs 15 residues. With 5 bases clipped from V and 0 bases from J, the junction kept 4 bases outside the gene matches. CDR3 protein: CASSLAGDSYNEQFF. CDR3 coding DNA: TGTGCCAGCAGTTTAGCGGGTGACTCCTACAATGAGCAGTTCTTC.

The rearrangement joins TRBV5-6 to TRBJ1-1; D perhaps matches TRBD1 (5 bases). The CDR3 is made up of 15 amino acids. CDR1 and CDR2 (germline): SGHDT, YYEEEE. Deletions cut 3 bases from V and 1 base from J, with 13 bases between. The CDR3 sequence: CASSSNWGGNTEAFF. The CDR3 DNA follows: TGTGCCAGCAGCTCCAATTGGGGCGGGAACACTGAAGCTTTCTTT.

In its sample, this clonotype was seen a few times. The V gene is TRBV4-2, the J gene TRBJ2-3; D unresolved. With 4 bases removed from V and 0 bases from J, the gap between germline ends came to 14 bases. This CDR3 has 16 residues. CDR1 LGHNA and CDR2 YNFKEQ come from the germline V gene. The CDR3 loop is CASSPRVLSSTDTQYF. For the CDR3, the DNA is TGTGCCAGCAGCCCACGGGTCCTTTCTAGCACAGATACGCAGTATTTT.

V and J are TRBV7-7 and TRBJ2-7; tentative D call: TRBD1 (7 bases). Germline lookup yields CDR1 SSHAT and CDR2 FNYEAQ (reference sequence). The CDR3 extends over 14 amino acids. The CDR3 sequence: CARMGGQSSYEQYF. The CDR3 coding sequence is TGTGCTAGAATGGGGGGACAGAGCTCCTACGAGCAGTACTTC.

The V and J genes are TRBV6-5 and TRBJ2-5; D call uncertain. The germline V and J ends were trimmed by 0 bases and 4 bases, with 12 bases remaining between them. The CDR3 sequence is 15 residues long. Germline CDR1 MNHEY, CDR2 SVGAGI. The DNA for the CDR3 is TGTGCCAGCAGTTACTCTTTGATCGCGAGAGAGACCCAGTACTTC. It encodes CASSYSLIARETQYF.

This clonotype was recorded at least ten times. The chain couples TRBV6-1 to TRBJ2-5; D unclear. The CDR3 is made up of 12 amino acids. Trimming pared 5 bases from V and 5 bases from J, leaving 9 bases between. The germline CDR1 and CDR2 sequences are MNHNS and SASEGT. The CDR3 coding sequence is TGTGCCAGCAGTACGGTTGATGAGACCCAGTACTTC. Amino acid sequence: CASSTVDETQYF.